The clone carrying this T cell receptor beta chain showed up just once. This specimen comes from a study of blood T cell repertoires in COVID-19. The table came from immunoSEQ multiplex PCR; TCRdb's copy has only in-frame clones and leaves some out. Counted here are about 370,000 clones, roughly 90% occurring once; the ten biggest clones make up around 2.8%. The CDR3 consists of 14 residues. Per the germline V gene, CDR1 is SGHTA and CDR2 is FQGNSA. Trimming pared 2 bases from V and 4 bases from J, leaving 11 bases between. The sequencing sample was made of peripheral blood. This sequence joins TRBV7-2 and TRBJ2-5; possibly TRBD1 for D (6 bases). The source of this sequence is a woman in her twenties or thirties with COVID-19, enrolled during active disease. The CDR3 DNA reads as TGTGCCAGCAGCTTACTGGGGGCGGGAGAGACCCAGTACTTC. It encodes CASSLLGAGETQYF.